Below, 13 T cell receptor beta chains from the same sample are listed, as sequenced in a study of cytomegalovirus exposure and HLA in healthy donors. PCR amplification relied on 60 Vbeta primers (plus 13 Jbeta primers). The repertoire was sequenced with immunoSEQ multiplex PCR; TCRdb's copy has only in-frame clones and lacks some. Counted here are more than 90,000 clones, around 84% occurring once; the ten biggest clones make up roughly 3%. Sequenced: PBMCs. These TCRs come from a woman aged 40 to 49 in good health and CMV-seronegative.

The V and J genes are TRBV18 and TRBJ2-5; tentatively, D is TRBD2 (5 bases). Trimming pared 3 bases from V and 5 bases from J, leaving 13 bases between. CDR3 length equals 14 residues. Germline V gene sequence: CDR1 KGHSH, CDR2 LQKENI. Here the CDR3 DNA reads TGTGCCAGCTCACCTCCGAGACGCGGGGAGACCCAGTACTTC. This translates into CASSPPRRGETQYF. Drawing the rest from reference TRBV18 and TRBJ2-5, the complete variable domain is NAGVMQNPRHLVRRRGQEARLRCSPMKGHSHVYWYRQLPEEGLKFMVYLQKENIIDESGMPKERFSAEFPKEGPSILRIQQVVRGDSAAYFCASSPPRRGETQYFGPGTRLLVL.

Details on this clone: This same CDR3 is encoded by further DNA sequences in the sample. The J gene is TRBJ2-7, the V gene TRBV29-1, with TRBD1 matching over 9 bases. Losses at the gene ends were 6 bases for V and 6 bases for J; bases not matched to a gene: 3. Germline V CDR1 and CDR2: SQVTM, ANQGSEA. The CDR3 covers 11 residues. CDR3: CSVGQGCEQYF. DNA of the CDR3: TGCAGCGTCGGACAGGGGTGCGAGCAGTACTTC.

This chain links TRBV9 with TRBJ2-3; TRBD1 aligns across 8 bases. CDR1 and CDR2 from the germline V gene are SGDLS and YYNGEE. The CDR3 has 14 residues. V shed 4 bases, J shed 3 bases, and the junction held 4 bases outside the gene matches. CDR3 DNA: TGTGCCAGCAGCTTAGGACAGGGTACAGATACGCAGTATTTT. Residues: CASSLGQGTDTQYF.

V gene TRBV15 combines with J gene TRBJ2-7; TRBD2 might be the D (5 bases). Germline V gene lookup returns CDR1 LNHNV and CDR2 YYDKDF (reference sequence). This CDR3 region has 16 residues. Deletions cut 1 base from V and 5 bases from J, with 18 bases between. The CDR3 is CATSRVGRGRGNEQYF. CDR3 DNA: TGTGCCACCAGCAGAGTGGGCCGGGGAAGAGGGAACGAGCAGTACTTC.

The J gene is TRBJ2-1, the V gene TRBV10-3; weak D call: TRBD2 (5 bases). V was clipped by 4 bases and J by 9 bases, with 13 bases between them. This CDR3 contains 13 residues. Per germline, CDR1 ENHRY and CDR2 SYGVKD. The CDR3 loop reads CAISVVGEGEQFF. In DNA, the CDR3 is TGTGCCATCAGTGTGGTGGGCGAGGGTGAGCAGTTCTTC.

J is TRBJ2-1 and V is TRBV28; D may be TRBD2 (6 bases). The V end was cut by 1 base, the J end by 8 bases, with 9 bases between. CDR1 and CDR2 from the germline V gene are MDHEN and SYDVKM. The length of the CDR3 is 13 residues. The CDR3 DNA follows: TGTGCCAGCAGTTTATCGGGGGTCCATGAGCAGTTCTTC. Translating it yields CASSLSGVHEQFF. The variable domain in full, with the rest retrieved from reference TRBV28 and TRBJ2-1, is DVKVTQSSRYLVKRTGEKVFLECVQDMDHENMFWYRQDPGLGLRLIYFSYDVKMKEKGDIPEGYSVSREKKERFSLILESASTNQTSMYLCASSLSGVHEQFFGPGTRLTVL.

This chain joins TRBV25-1 and TRBJ1-1, with a tentative D call TRBD1 (5 bases). CDR1 and CDR2 from the germline V gene are MGHDK and SYGVNS. V was pared by 1 base and J by 4 bases, with 10 bases between. The CDR3 has 14 residues. CDR3 amino acids: CASSESGLGTEAFF. The CDR3 DNA reads as TGTGCCAGCAGTGAATCAGGGTTGGGCACTGAAGCTTTCTTT.

CDR3 nucleotide sequence: TGTGCCAGTAGTAGTGTCGGGGGCTACGAGCAGTACTTC. Protein: CASSSVGGYEQYF. V is TRBV19 and J is TRBJ2-7; D may be TRBD2 (6 bases). V lost 4 bases and J lost 3, with 10 bases in between. The germline CDR1 and CDR2 sequences are LNHDA and SQIVND (reference sequence). CDR3 length equals 13 residues.

J is TRBJ1-2 and V is TRBV18; D remains unclear. This CDR3 has 14 amino acids. V was pared by 0 bases and J by 3 bases, with 8 bases between. From germline, CDR1 is KGHSH and CDR2 LQKENI. For the CDR3, the DNA is TGTGCCAGCTCACCACCGATTCCAGACTATGGCTACACCTTC. Protein: CASSPPIPDYGYTF.

The J gene is TRBJ2-1, the V gene TRBV7-3; 9 bases are shared with TRBD2. The CDR3 runs 14 residues. Unmatched junction bases numbered 6, after V lost 5 bases and J lost 7 bases. Germline loops: CDR1 SGHTA, CDR2 FQGTGA. This CDR3 is CASSPRLAANEQFF. In DNA, the CDR3 is TGTGCCAGCAGCCCCCGACTAGCGGCTAATGAGCAGTTCTTC.

This rearrangement joins TRBV28 to TRBJ1-5, with TRBD1 matching over 9 bases. Losses at the gene ends were 4 bases for V and 1 base for J; bases not matched to a gene: 5. Germline loops: CDR1 MDHEN, CDR2 SYDVKM. The CDR3 contains 16 residues. The CDR3 coding sequence is TGTGCCAGCAGTTGGGACAGGGCTAGGAGCAATCAGCCCCAGCATTTT. It codes for CASSWDRARSNQPQHF.

This clone was detected only a few times. The V call is TRBV19, the J call TRBJ1-5, with 8 bases that match TRBD1. Germline CDR1 LNHDA, CDR2 SQIVND (reference sequence). This CDR3 contains 15 residues. V trimming: 3 bases; J trimming: 6 bases; junction bases outside the gene matches: 7. The DNA of the CDR3 is TGTGCCAGTAGTATCGGGACAGGTGGGGGTCAGCCCCAGCATTTT. The encoded protein is CASSIGTGGGQPQHF.

The CDR3: CASSRTGTGGLGNTEAFF. The CDR3 DNA reads TGTGCCAGCAGCCGAACCGGGACAGGGGGCCTCGGGAACACTGAAGCTTTCTTT. The rearrangement uses TRBV5-8 and TRBJ1-1, with TRBD1 matching over 12 bases. The germline V gene has CDR1 SGHTS and CDR2 YDEGEE. This CDR3 contains 18 residues. Germline trimming cut 4 bases from V and 1 base from J; bases unmatched to any gene: 11.